This record looks at one T cell receptor beta chain sequence and its context. These data are taken from a study of blood T cell repertoires in COVID-19. Study-wide background: Sites across the United States, Italy and Spain contributed samples from acute and convalescent COVID-19. PBMCs, B-cell-depleted T cells, or T cells were the source of the cDNA or gDNA that made up the material.

Under the authors' procedure: Researchers report that nucleated cell counts were estimated from reference gene primer amplification. The protocol was immunoSEQ multiplex PCR, while the TCRdb copy is restricted to in-frame clones and leaves out a portion. V and J calls and clone size are given by that table; D and trimming were obtained from the DNA. Of fewer than 55,000 clones in the sample, around 83% are singletons; the top ten hold around 14%. CDR1 and CDR2 (germline): MNHEY, SVGAGI. This CDR3 has 16 residues. Trimming at V came to 1 base and at J to 0 bases, leaving 5 bases not matched to a gene.

V usage is TRBV6-5 and J usage is TRBJ2-5, with 7 nucleotides matching TRBD1. This TCR came from a human donor with acute or convalescent COVID-19. The donor label of this sample is uncertain. Material: peripheral blood. The CDR3 bases are TGTGCCAGCAGTTACTATTTGGACAGGTACCAAGAGACCCAGTACTTC. It specifies CASSYYLDRYQETQYF.